This entry lists 26 T cell receptor beta chains sequenced from one sample in a study of blood T cells in healthy people across ages. PCR was performed a second time for roughly 7 to 12 cycles using a sample-barcoded 5' primer and a J-beta primer mix. TCRdb analysed the 5' RACE reads with MiXCR anew, one entry per CDR3 protein. The sample lists about 1,600,000 distinct CDR3 sequences, roughly 40% occurring once. The sample was blood. These receptors all come from a woman aged 18-29 years in good health.

The rearrangement joins TRBV5-1 to TRBJ1-1; D is uncertain. The CDR3 extends over 14 amino acids. V was trimmed by 2 bases and J by 4 bases, leaving 12 bases between them. Germline V gene sequence: CDR1 SGHRS, CDR2 YFSETQ. The CDR3 DNA reads as TGCGCCAGCAGCTTACGGGAGGGTTCCACTGAAGCTTTCTTT. Amino acids: CASSLREGSTEAFF.

The chain employs TRBV20-1 and TRBJ2-1, with D possibly matching TRBD1 (5 bases). Germline CDR1 DFQATT, CDR2 SNEGSKA (reference sequence). With 8 bases removed from V and 13 bases from J, the gap between germline ends came to 24 bases. The CDR3 covers 13 residues. CDR3 in DNA: TGCAGTTGGGGTAGGACAAGCCAAGAGACCCAGTTCTTC. Its translation: CSWGRTSQETQFF.

This chain connects TRBV10-3 to TRBJ2-7; TRBD1 might be the D (6 bases). V dropped 9 bases and J dropped 6 bases, with 18 bases sitting between them. The CDR3 is 13 amino acids. Per the germline V gene, CDR1 is ENHRY and CDR2 is SYGVKD. This chain's CDR3 is CAITGTQGGEQYF. As DNA, the CDR3 is TGTGCCATTACGGGGACCCAAGGGGGCGAGCAGTACTTC.

This chain connects TRBV4-1 to TRBJ1-1; maybe TRBD1 (6 bases). Germline V gives CDR1 MGHRA, CDR2 YSYEKL. Trimming removed 6 bases from V and 6 bases from J, with 23 bases in between. CDR3 length: 16 residues. In DNA form, the CDR3 reads TGCGCCAGCAGTGAATGGCAGGGGAACGCGGACGCTGAAGCTTTCTTT. Translated, it gives CASSEWQGNADAEAFF.

The sample holds a few counts of this clonotype. The rearrangement joins TRBV2 to TRBJ2-5; no clear D gene. The CDR3 runs 12 residues. V was clipped by 7 bases and J by 0 bases, with 6 bases between them. Germline CDR1 reads SNHLY; CDR2 reads FYNNEI. CDR3 sequence (DNA): TGTGCCAGCAATTCGTACCAAGAGACCCAGTACTTC. Protein: CASNSYQETQYF. The full variable domain, in which reference TRBV2 and TRBJ2-5 provide the parts outside the CDR3, is EPEVTQTPSHQVTQMGQEVILRCVPISNHLYFYWYRQILGQKVEFLVSFYNNEISEKSEIFDDQFSVERPDGSNFTLKIRSTKLEDSAMYFCASNSYQETQYFGPGTRLLVL.

This clonotype has more than one count but fewer than ten. This chain uses TRBV12-3 or TRBV12-4 with TRBJ1-6; 8 nucleotides align to TRBD1. CDR3 length: 18 amino acids. Losses at the gene ends were 3 bases for V and 3 bases for J; bases not matched to a gene: 10. The CDR3 DNA is TGTGCCAGCAGTTTCCCCCCTCGACAGGGGAACTATAATTCACCCCTCCACTTT. As protein: CASSFPPRQGNYNSPLHF.

CDR3 in amino acids: CSARPGGFEQFF. CDR3 sequence (DNA): TGCAGTGCTAGGCCCGGGGGGTTTGAGCAGTTCTTC. The V gene is TRBV20-1, the J gene TRBJ2-1, with 7 bases matching TRBD2. Germline trimming cut 3 bases from V and 9 bases from J; bases unmatched to any gene: 5. There are 12 residues in the CDR3. Germline V gene data show CDR1 as DFQATT and CDR2 as SNEGSKA (reference sequence).

The V and J genes are TRBV14 and TRBJ2-5, with D possibly called TRBD1 or TRBD2 (5 bases each). The CDR3 has 16 residues. Germline lookup yields CDR1 SGHDN and CDR2 FVKESK. Trimming pared 1 base from V and 5 bases from J, leaving 17 bases between. The chain's CDR3 is CASSQVYPGTRETQYF. The CDR3 DNA reads as TGTGCCAGCAGCCAAGTATATCCAGGGACCCGGGAGACCCAGTACTTC.

The chain combines TRBV6-1 with TRBJ2-7; the D is unclear. This CDR3 is built from 13 residues. CDR1 is MNHNS and CDR2 is SASEGT in the germline V gene. Trimming removed 0 bases from V and 0 bases from J, with 3 bases in between. As DNA, the CDR3 is TGTGCCAGCAGTGAAGCCTTCTCCTACGAGCAGTACTTC. Encoded protein: CASSEAFSYEQYF.

This chain joins TRBV11-2 and TRBJ2-3, with D unresolved. This CDR3 contains 14 residues. V was clipped by 5 bases and J by 2 bases, with 11 bases between them. Germline V CDR1 and CDR2: SGHAT, FQNNGV. CDR3 sequence reads: CASSLQPPTDTQYF. The CDR3 nucleotides read TGTGCCAGCAGCCTTCAGCCCCCCACAGATACGCAGTATTTT.

V is TRBV28 and J is TRBJ1-5; D gene ambiguous. V lost 2 bases to trimming and J lost 7 bases, with 18 bases between them. The CDR3 loop spans 16 amino acids. In germline, CDR1 is MDHEN, CDR2 SYDVKM. The CDR3 bases are TGTGCCAGCAGTTTAACCACCCTCGGGTTCGGGCAGCCCCAGCATTTT. Its protein is CASSLTTLGFGQPQHF.

The chain joins TRBV6-6 to TRBJ1-6, with no clear D. Looked up from germline, CDR1 is MNHNY and CDR2 is SVGAGI (reference sequence). This CDR3 contains 16 residues. The germline V and J ends were trimmed by 0 bases and 9 bases, with 15 bases remaining between them. CDR3 bases: TGTGCCAGCAGTTACTCCGCCGCCGGGCCGAGTTCACCCCTCCACTTT. This sequence encodes CASSYSAAGPSSPLHF.

This clonotype was seen at least ten times. The chain carries TRBV15 and TRBJ2-7; D not resolved. The CDR3 loop spans 15 amino acids. The germline gives CDR1 LNHNV, CDR2 YYDKDF (reference sequence). The V end lost 1 base, the J end lost 2 bases, and 12 bases lay between the germline ends. The CDR3 reads CATSRVRSPTYEQYF. CDR3 bases: TGTGCCACCAGCAGAGTTCGATCCCCAACCTACGAGCAGTACTTC.

This clonotype was recorded a few times. The V call is TRBV6-1, the J call TRBJ2-3; 11 bases fit TRBD2. CDR3 length equals 17 residues. The germline V gene has CDR1 MNHNS and CDR2 SASEGT. The trim removed 2 bases at V and 2 bases at J, leaving 6 bases unmatched. The CDR3 loop is CASSENTSGGPTDTQYF. The CDR3 nucleotides read TGTGCCAGCAGTGAAAACACTAGCGGGGGTCCCACAGATACGCAGTATTTT.

The chain carries TRBV27 and TRBJ1-2, with D possibly matching TRBD1 (6 bases). This CDR3 has 16 residues. V was trimmed by 5 bases and J by 6 bases, leaving 22 bases between them. Germline CDR1 is MNHEY and CDR2 is SMNVEV (reference sequence). CDR3: CASSPSVQGGGNGYTF. The CDR3 DNA follows: TGTGCCAGCAGTCCCTCGGTCCAGGGTGGGGGCAATGGCTACACCTTC.

The chain joins TRBV29-1 to TRBJ1-2; D possibly corresponds to TRBD1 (6 bases). V was pared by 3 bases and J by 4 bases, with 12 bases between. Germline-derived CDR1 and CDR2 are SQVTM and ANQGSEA. CDR3 length equals 13 residues. In DNA form, the CDR3 reads TGCAGCGTTGATGAGGGGGATACCTATGGCTACACCTTC. Translating it yields CSVDEGDTYGYTF.

V is TRBV28 and J is TRBJ1-5; TRBD1 aligns across 7 bases. The germline V gene has CDR1 MDHEN and CDR2 SYDVKM. V dropped 3 bases and J dropped 7; count of bases not matched to a gene: 6. The CDR3 totals 14 residues. The CDR3 reads CASSFLQGPQPQHF. The CDR3 nucleotides are TGTGCCAGCAGTTTTCTACAGGGGCCCCAGCCCCAGCATTTT.

This clonotype has a count of ten or more. The chain recombines TRBV29-1 with TRBJ2-1; the D is unclear. The germline V gene encodes CDR1 SQVTM and CDR2 ANQGSEA. The CDR3 has 14 amino acids. V was trimmed by 3 bases and J by 2 bases, leaving 11 bases between them. CDR3 amino acids: CSVDLAETYNEQFF. CDR3 bases: TGCAGCGTTGATCTCGCGGAGACCTACAATGAGCAGTTCTTC.

V and J are TRBV20-1 and TRBJ2-3, with D perhaps matching TRBD1 or TRBD2 (5 bases each). The CDR3 is 14 amino acids. Per germline, CDR1 DFQATT and CDR2 SNEGSKA (reference sequence). V lost 6 bases to trimming and J lost 1 base, with 14 bases between them. CDR3 DNA: TGCAGTGCCCCCCGGGGCGCGGGCACAGATACGCAGTATTTT. Encoded protein: CSAPRGAGTDTQYF.

There are a few counts of this clonotype. The rearrangement joins TRBV5-1 to TRBJ1-2, with 7 bases identical to TRBD1. CDR1 and CDR2 (germline): SGHRS, YFSETQ. The CDR3 spans 15 residues. The junction had 12 bases not matched to a gene; V was cut back by 6 bases and J by 4 bases. The CDR3: CASTKTYRGRYGYTF. The DNA for the CDR3 is TGCGCCAGCACCAAAACGTACAGGGGACGCTATGGCTACACCTTC.

The chain is built from TRBV28 and TRBJ2-5, with D tentatively TRBD1 (6 bases). The V and J ends lost 1 base and 5 bases respectively, with 11 bases between them. The CDR3 extends over 14 amino acids. The V gene's germline CDR1 is MDHEN and CDR2 SYDVKM. The CDR3 spells CASSLLGAGETQYF. CDR3 nucleotide sequence: TGTGCCAGCAGTTTATTGGGGGCCGGGGAGACCCAGTACTTC.

For this clonotype: The junction and the germline gene differ at one end; a read error may be behind it. V is TRBV10-3 and J is TRBJ2-7; D could derive from TRBD1 or TRBD2 (5 bases each). The V gene's germline CDR1 is ENHRY and CDR2 SYGVKD. This CDR3 contains 15 residues. This chain's CDR3 is CTISEGRAGSYEQYF. CDR3 DNA sequence: TGTACCATCAGTGAGGGGCGGGCCGGCTCCTACGAGCAGTACTTC.

This clonotype was observed a handful of times. This sequence joins TRBV6-1 and TRBJ1-1; D gene uncertain. Per germline, CDR1 MNHNS and CDR2 SASEGT. V lost 3 bases and J 0 bases, leaving 11 bases between the germline ends. The CDR3 length is 15 residues. The CDR3 is CASSDSWVLNTEAFF. The CDR3 DNA is TGTGCCAGCAGTGATTCCTGGGTTTTGAACACTGAAGCTTTCTTT.

This clonotype was seen a handful of times. This chain links TRBV20-1 with TRBJ2-7, with D possibly matching TRBD2 (6 bases). This CDR3 has 14 residues. Germline values: CDR1 DFQATT, CDR2 SNEGSKA (reference sequence). V lost 3 bases and J 6 bases, leaving 18 bases between the germline ends. In DNA, the CDR3 is TGCAGTGCTAGGATGGACTACCGATCGGGCGAGCAGTACTTC. Encoded protein: CSARMDYRSGEQYF.

This clonotype has a handful of counts. The rearrangement joins TRBV4-2 to TRBJ2-7; TRBD2 aligns across 8 bases. The germline gives CDR1 LGHNA, CDR2 YNFKEQ. V was pared by 6 bases and J by 3 bases, with 7 bases of the junction left unmatched. This CDR3 is built from 14 residues. The CDR3 bases are TGTGCCAGCAGGACGACTAGCGAGGGCTACGAGCAGTACTTC. It encodes CASRTTSEGYEQYF.

A few counts support this clonotype. The CDR3 region is CSVYSGGGETQYF. In DNA, the CDR3 is TGCAGCGTTTATAGCGGGGGAGGAGAGACCCAGTACTTC. This chain joins TRBV29-1 and TRBJ2-5, with TRBD2 identical over 9 bases. There are 13 residues in the CDR3. J gave up 4 bases and V 5 bases, and 5 bases lay outside the gene matches. CDR1 and CDR2 (germline): SQVTM, ANQGSEA.